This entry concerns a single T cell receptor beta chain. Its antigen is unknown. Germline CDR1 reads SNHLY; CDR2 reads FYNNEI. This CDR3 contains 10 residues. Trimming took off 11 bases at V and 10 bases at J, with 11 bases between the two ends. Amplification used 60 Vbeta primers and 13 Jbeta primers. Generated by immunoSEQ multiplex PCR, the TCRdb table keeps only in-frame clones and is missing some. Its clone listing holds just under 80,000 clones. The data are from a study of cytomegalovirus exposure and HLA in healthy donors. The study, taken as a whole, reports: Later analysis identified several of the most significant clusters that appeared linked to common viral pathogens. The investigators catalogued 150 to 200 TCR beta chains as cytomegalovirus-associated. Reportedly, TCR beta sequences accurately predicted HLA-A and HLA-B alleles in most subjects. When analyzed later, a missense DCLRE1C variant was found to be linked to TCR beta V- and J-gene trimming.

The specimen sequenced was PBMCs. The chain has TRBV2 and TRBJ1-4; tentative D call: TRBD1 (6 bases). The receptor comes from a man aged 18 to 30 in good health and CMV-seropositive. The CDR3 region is CASQGGKLFF. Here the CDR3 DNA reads TGTGCCTCCCAAGGGGGAAAACTGTTTTTT.